This T cell receptor beta chain was observed in a study of cytomegalovirus exposure and HLA in healthy donors. 60 Vbeta and 13 Jbeta primers were used in PCR. Authors' methods: A later analysis tallied tens of millions of unique TCR beta chains, approximately 10 million of them shared. The method was immunoSEQ multiplex PCR; TCRdb's version includes in-frame clones alone and lacks a portion of them. The D gene and trimming were derived from the DNA, and the V and J assignments and clone size from that table. The sample gives around 200,000 clones, over 70% of which show up once; 2.9% is in the top ten. The germline V and J ends were trimmed by 7 bases and 2 bases, with 16 bases remaining between them. The CDR3 has 15 residues. Germline assignment: CDR1 LNHDA and CDR2 SQIVND (reference sequence). Concerning this clone: Its antigen is unidentified.

Findings and caveats of the study: Follow-up analysis seemed to connect common viral pathogens with several of the most significant clusters identified. Most TCRs appeared rarely, but some public TCRs recurred in many donors. The number of N-insertions in an Asian-associated ancestry cluster was reportedly below the 666-donor mean in a later analysis.

The receptor was isolated from a male donor in good health and CMV-seronegative. Sequenced input: PBMCs. V gene TRBV19 combines with J gene TRBJ2-3; TRBD1 is a possible D gene (6 bases). This CDR3 reads CASTPWGRITDTQYF. Here the CDR3 DNA reads TGTGCCAGTACCCCCTGGGGGCGTATCACAGATACGCAGTATTTT.